The entry below describes one T cell receptor beta chain. Its antigen is currently unknown. With 0 bases removed from V and 2 bases from J, the gap between germline ends came to 5 bases. The germline V gene encodes CDR1 MGHRA and CDR2 YSYEKL. The CDR3 has 15 residues. The source of the sample is a study of cytomegalovirus exposure and HLA in healthy donors. Study summary: From HLA-typed donors, an early data release held roughly 80 million unique TCRs. Falling in the Caucasian-associated ancestry cluster were roughly 80% of 398 genotyped donors. Study-level findings and limits: Researchers counted around 180 TCR beta chains as cytomegalovirus-associated. DRB1 had the most TCR associations and HLA-C the fewest, a later analysis found, with rates varying by HLA locus.

PCR employed 60 Vbeta and 13 Jbeta primers. Produced via immunoSEQ multiplex PCR; TCRdb's table is partial and in-frame only. The table includes some 200,000 clones, approximately 70% detected once. The specimen was PBMCs. The TCR originated in a man aged 35 to 55 in good health and CMV-seropositive. V usage is TRBV4-1 and J usage is TRBJ2-6, with D perhaps TRBD1 (5 bases). The CDR3 here is CASSQEDTGANVLTF. CDR3 nucleotide sequence: TGCGCCAGCAGCCAAGAGGACACTGGGGCCAACGTCCTGACTTTC.